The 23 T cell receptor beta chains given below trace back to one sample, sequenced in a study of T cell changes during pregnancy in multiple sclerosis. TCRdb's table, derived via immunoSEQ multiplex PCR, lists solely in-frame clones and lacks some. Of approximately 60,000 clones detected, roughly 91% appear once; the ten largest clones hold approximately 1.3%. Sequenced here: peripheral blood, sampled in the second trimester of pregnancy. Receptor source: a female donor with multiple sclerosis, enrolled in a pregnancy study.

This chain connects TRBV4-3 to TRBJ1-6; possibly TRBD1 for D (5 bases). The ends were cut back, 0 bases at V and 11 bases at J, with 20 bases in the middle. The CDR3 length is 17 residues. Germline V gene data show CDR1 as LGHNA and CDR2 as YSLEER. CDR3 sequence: CASSQDWFGQGHTPLHF. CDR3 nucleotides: TGCGCCAGCAGCCAAGATTGGTTTGGGCAGGGTCATACACCCCTCCACTTT.

CDR3 residues: CASSPQTGWSGNTIYF. The CDR3 nucleotides are TGCGCCAGCAGCCCCCAGACAGGGTGGTCTGGAAACACCATATATTTT. This rearrangement joins TRBV4-3 to TRBJ1-3; TRBD1 matches at 7 bases. J lost 1 base, V lost 4 bases, and 7 bases had no gene match. This CDR3 has 16 amino acids. Germline V gives CDR1 LGHNA, CDR2 YSLEER.

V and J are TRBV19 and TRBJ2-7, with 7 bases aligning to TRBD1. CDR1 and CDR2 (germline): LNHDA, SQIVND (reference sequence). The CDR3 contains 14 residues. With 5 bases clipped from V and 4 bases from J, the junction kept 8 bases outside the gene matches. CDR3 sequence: CASSLTGAPYEQYF. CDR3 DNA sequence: TGTGCCAGTAGTCTTACAGGGGCGCCTTACGAGCAGTACTTC.

Written as DNA, the CDR3 is TGTGCCATCAGTGAGTCAGTGACTAGGGAGTACAATGAGCAGTTCTTC. As protein: CAISESVTREYNEQFF. The rearrangement links TRBV10-3 to TRBJ2-1; D is possibly TRBD2 (6 bases). CDR3 length equals 16 residues. V was pared by 0 bases and J by 4 bases, with 13 bases between. Germline V lookup: CDR1 ENHRY, CDR2 SYGVKD.

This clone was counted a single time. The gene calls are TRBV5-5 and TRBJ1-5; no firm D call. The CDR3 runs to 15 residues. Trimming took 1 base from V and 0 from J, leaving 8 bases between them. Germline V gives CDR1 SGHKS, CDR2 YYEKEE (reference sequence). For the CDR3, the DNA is TGTGCCAGCAGCTTGCGAACTTATAGCAATCAGCCCCAGCATTTT. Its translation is CASSLRTYSNQPQHF.

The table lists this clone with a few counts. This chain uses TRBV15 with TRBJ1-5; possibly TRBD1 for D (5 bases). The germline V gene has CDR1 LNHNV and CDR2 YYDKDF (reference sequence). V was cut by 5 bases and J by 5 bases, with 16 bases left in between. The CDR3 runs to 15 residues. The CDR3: CATSSWIAQDQPQHF. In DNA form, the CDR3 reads TGTGCCACCAGCTCCTGGATAGCACAGGATCAGCCCCAGCATTTT. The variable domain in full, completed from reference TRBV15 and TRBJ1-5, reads DAMVIQNPRYQVTQFGKPVTLSCSQTLNHNVMYWYQQKSSQAPKLLFHYYDKDFNNEADTPDNFQSRRPNTSFCFLDIRSPGLGDTAMYLCATSSWIAQDQPQHFGDGTRLSIL.

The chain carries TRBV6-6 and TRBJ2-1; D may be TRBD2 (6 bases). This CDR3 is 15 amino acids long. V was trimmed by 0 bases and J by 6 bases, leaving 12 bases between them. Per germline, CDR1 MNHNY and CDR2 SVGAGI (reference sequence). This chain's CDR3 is CASSYSGLPSNEQFF. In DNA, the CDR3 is TGTGCCAGCAGTTACTCGGGACTCCCTAGCAATGAGCAGTTCTTC.

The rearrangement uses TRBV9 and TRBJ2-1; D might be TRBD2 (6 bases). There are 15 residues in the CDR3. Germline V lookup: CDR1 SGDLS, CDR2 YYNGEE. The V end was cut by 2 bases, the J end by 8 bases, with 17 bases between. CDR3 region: CASSVSISLADEQFF. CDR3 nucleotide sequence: TGTGCCAGCAGCGTTAGCATTTCACTAGCCGATGAGCAGTTCTTC.

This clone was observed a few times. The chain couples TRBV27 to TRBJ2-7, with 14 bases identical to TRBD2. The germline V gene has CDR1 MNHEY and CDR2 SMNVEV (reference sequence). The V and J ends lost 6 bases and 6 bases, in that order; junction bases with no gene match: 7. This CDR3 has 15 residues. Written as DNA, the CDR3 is TGTGCCAGCAGACCCCGACTAGCGGGGGGGACCGAGCAGTACTTC. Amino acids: CASRPRLAGGTEQYF.

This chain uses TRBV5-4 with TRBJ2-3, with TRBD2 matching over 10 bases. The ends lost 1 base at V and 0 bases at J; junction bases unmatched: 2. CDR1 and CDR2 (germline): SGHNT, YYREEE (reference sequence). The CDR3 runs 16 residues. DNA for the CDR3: TGTGCCAGCAGCTTGCCACTAGCGGGGAGCACAGATACGCAGTATTTT. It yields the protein CASSLPLAGSTDTQYF. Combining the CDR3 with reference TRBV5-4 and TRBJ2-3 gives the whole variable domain ETGVTQSPTHLIKTRGQQVTLRCSSQSGHNTVSWYQQALGQGPQFIFQYYREEENGRGNFPPRFSGLQFPNYSSELNVNALELDDSALYLCASSLPLAGSTDTQYFGPGTRLTVL.

The CDR3 here is CASSFGTGFSRVGYTF. In DNA, the CDR3 is TGTGCCAGCAGCTTTGGGACAGGTTTTTCCAGGGTTGGCTACACCTTC. The V gene is TRBV13, the J gene TRBJ1-2; TRBD1 aligns across 8 bases. Germline lookup yields CDR1 PRHDT and CDR2 FYEKMQ (reference sequence). The CDR3 contains 16 residues. V dropped 3 bases and J dropped 7; count of bases not matched to a gene: 13.

The CDR3 coding sequence is TGTGCCAGCAGCTTCGACATGAACACTGAAGCTTTCTTT. Encoded protein: CASSFDMNTEAFF. The rearrangement uses TRBV7-9 and TRBJ1-1; D remains unclear. The CDR3 extends over 13 amino acids. V was clipped by 3 bases and J by 0 bases, with 5 bases between them. Looked up from germline, CDR1 is SEHNR and CDR2 is FQNEAQ (reference sequence).

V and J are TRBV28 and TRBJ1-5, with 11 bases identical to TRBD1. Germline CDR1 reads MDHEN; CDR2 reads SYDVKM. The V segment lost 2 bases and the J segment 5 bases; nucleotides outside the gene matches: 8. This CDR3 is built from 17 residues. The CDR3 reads CASSLDFGDRGYQPQHF. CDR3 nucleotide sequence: TGTGCCAGCAGTTTAGATTTCGGGGACAGGGGGTATCAGCCCCAGCATTTT. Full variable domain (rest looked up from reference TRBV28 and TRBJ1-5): DVKVTQSSRYLVKRTGEKVFLECVQDMDHENMFWYRQDPGLGLRLIYFSYDVKMKEKGDIPEGYSVSREKKERFSLILESASTNQTSMYLCASSLDFGDRGYQPQHFGDGTRLSIL.

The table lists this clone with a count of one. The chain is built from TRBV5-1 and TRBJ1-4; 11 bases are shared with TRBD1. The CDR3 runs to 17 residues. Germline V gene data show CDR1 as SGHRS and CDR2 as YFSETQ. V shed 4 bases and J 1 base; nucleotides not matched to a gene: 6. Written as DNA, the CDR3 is TGCGCCAGCAGCACCCGGACAGGGGGCGTAACTAATGAAAAACTGTTTTTT. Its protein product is CASSTRTGGVTNEKLFF.

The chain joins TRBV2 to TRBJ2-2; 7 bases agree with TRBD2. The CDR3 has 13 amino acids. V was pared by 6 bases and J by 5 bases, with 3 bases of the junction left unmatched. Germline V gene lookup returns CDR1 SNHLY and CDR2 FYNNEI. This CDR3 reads CASRAGETGELFF. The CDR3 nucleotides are TGTGCCAGCAGGGCGGGAGAAACCGGGGAGCTGTTTTTT.

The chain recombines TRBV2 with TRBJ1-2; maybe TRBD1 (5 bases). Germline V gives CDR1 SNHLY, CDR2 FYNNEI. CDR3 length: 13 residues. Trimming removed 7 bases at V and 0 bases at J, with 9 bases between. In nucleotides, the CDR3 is TGTGCCAGCAACCAGGGTACTAACTATGGCTACACCTTC. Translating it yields CASNQGTNYGYTF.

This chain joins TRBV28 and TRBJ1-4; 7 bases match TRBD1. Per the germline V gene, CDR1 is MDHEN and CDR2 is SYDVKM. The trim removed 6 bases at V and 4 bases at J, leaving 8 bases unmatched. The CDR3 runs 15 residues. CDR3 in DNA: TGTGCCAGCAGACAGGGGCGACGTTTTAATGAAAAACTGTTTTTT. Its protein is CASRQGRRFNEKLFF.

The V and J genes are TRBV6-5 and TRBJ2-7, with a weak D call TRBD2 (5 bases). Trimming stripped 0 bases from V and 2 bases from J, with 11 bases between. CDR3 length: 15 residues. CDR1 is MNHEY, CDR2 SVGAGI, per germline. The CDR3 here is CASSYSRGYAYEQYF. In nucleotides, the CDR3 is TGTGCCAGCAGTTACTCACGGGGATATGCCTACGAGCAGTACTTC.

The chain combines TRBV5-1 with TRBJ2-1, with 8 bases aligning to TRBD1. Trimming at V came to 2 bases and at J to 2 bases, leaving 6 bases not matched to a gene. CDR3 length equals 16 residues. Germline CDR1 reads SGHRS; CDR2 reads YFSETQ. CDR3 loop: CASSLIPGQAYNEQFF. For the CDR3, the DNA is TGCGCCAGCAGCTTAATTCCGGGACAGGCCTACAATGAGCAGTTCTTC.

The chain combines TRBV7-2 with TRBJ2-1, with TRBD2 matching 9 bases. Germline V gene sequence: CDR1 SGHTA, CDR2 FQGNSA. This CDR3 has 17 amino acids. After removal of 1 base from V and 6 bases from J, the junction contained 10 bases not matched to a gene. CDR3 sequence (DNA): TGTGCCAGCAGCTTAGTGGGAAGTCTAGCGGGAATCAATGAGCAGTTCTTC. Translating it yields CASSLVGSLAGINEQFF.

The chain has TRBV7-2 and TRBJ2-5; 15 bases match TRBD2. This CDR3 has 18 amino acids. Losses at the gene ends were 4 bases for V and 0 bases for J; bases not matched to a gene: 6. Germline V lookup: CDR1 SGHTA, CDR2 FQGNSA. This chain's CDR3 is CASSSGTSGGRYQETQYF. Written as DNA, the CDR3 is TGTGCCAGCAGCTCAGGGACTAGCGGGGGGCGGTACCAAGAGACCCAGTACTTC.

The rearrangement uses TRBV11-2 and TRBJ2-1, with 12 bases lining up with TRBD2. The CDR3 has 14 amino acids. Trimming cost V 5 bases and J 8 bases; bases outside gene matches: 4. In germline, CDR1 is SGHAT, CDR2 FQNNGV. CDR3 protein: CASSLAGGPYEQFF. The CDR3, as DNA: TGTGCCAGCAGCCTAGCGGGGGGGCCTTATGAGCAGTTCTTC. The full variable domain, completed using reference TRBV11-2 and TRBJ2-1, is EAGVAQSPRYKIIEKRQSVAFWCNPISGHATLYWYQQILGQGPKLLIQFQNNGVVDDSQLPKDRFSAERLKGVDSTLKIQPAKLEDSAVYLCASSLAGGPYEQFFGPGTRLTVL.

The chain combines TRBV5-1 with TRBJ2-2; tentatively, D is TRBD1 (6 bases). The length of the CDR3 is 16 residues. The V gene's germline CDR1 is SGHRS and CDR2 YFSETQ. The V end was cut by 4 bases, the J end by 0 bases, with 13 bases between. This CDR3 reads CASSPRRQANTGELFF. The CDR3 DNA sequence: TGCGCCAGCAGCCCTCGCAGACAGGCGAACACCGGGGAGCTGTTTTTT.